The source of this T cell receptor beta chain is a study of naive and memory T cell subsets. The study's findings and limits: Naive repertoires, especially CD8, held a few larger clonotypes, possibly memory cells re-expressing CD45RA.

The beta constant-region primer was an equimolar mix of two oligonucleotides covering TRBC1 and TRBC2. Ligated cDNA was amplified by four rounds of PCR with nested alpha and beta constant-region primers and SP2. TCRdb ran MiXCR on the UMI-ligation and nested PCR reads and lists one entry per CDR3 protein. The table has approximately 100,000 distinct CDR3 sequences, approximately 14% seen once. In the case of this clonotype: The antigen remains unidentified.

CDR1 is LGHDT, CDR2 YNNKEL, per germline (reference sequence). V lost 2 bases, J lost 3 bases, and 10 bases lay in between. The CDR3 extends over 14 amino acids. What was sequenced was naive CD8+ T cells from blood. The rearrangement joins TRBV3-1 to TRBJ2-5; unclear D gene. The receptor was derived from a human donor in good health. The CDR3 nucleotides are TGTGCCAGCAGCCAATATCAATACGAAGAGACCCAGTACTTC. As protein: CASSQYQYEETQYF.